This TCR beta chain was sequenced during a study of blood T cell repertoires in COVID-19. Only in-frame clones appear in the TCRdb table, and some are missing; sequencing was by immunoSEQ multiplex PCR. Seen here are around 94,000 clones, 75% to 90% observed once, and the top ten hold less than 2%. V was cut by 5 bases and J by 8 bases, with 12 bases left in between. CDR3 length: 12 residues. CDR1 MNHNY and CDR2 SVGAGI come from the germline V gene (reference sequence). Sequenced input: peripheral blood. The source of this sequence is a man older than 75 with acute or convalescent COVID-19. This chain uses TRBV6-6 with TRBJ1-1; D is uncertain. CDR3 in DNA: TGTGCCAGCAGTCACGGTAAAATAGAAGCTTTCTTT. Its protein product is CASSHGKIEAFF.